This T cell receptor (beta chain) was documented in a study of cytomegalovirus exposure and HLA in healthy donors (TCRdb year 2017). Regarding the research as a whole: In an earlier analysis of 450 to 750 of the donors, 276 Gb of sequence data and 117 million unique TCR beta sequences from 180 million or so T cells were reported. Roughly 300 gigabases of sequencing data and 70 million to 95 million unique TCR sequences made up an early release that covered several hundred HLA-typed donors. The genetic ancestry cluster associated with self-reported Caucasian donors included approximately 85% of the 350 to 500 genotyped donors. The study aimed to test whether cataloging public T cell receptors could reveal signatures of past pathogen exposure. The study profiled the T cell repertoires of under 700 subjects by immunosequencing and related them to cytomegalovirus serostatus. Along with the roughly 670-subject first cohort, a separate validation cohort of some 130 different subjects was used. High-throughput TCR immunosequencing, statistical association of individual TCRs with disease status, and machine learning were combined to predict cytomegalovirus infection status. To study patterns of TCR occurrence, a later analysis re-analyzed previously published TCR beta repertoires from several hundred donors and added high-resolution HLA genotyping. The later analysis used no new phenotypic data to find candidate immune exposures, relying instead on TCR beta sequences and their occurrence across donors. An earlier analysis of 587 of the donors used high-throughput TCR beta sequencing to judge whether each TCR beta V gene segment behaved as functional or pseudogenic. Alongside the repertoire data, information on donor age, sex, ethnicity and CMV serostatus was compiled. A later genetic analysis took genome-wide SNP genotypes for about 55% of the 666 donors and used that subset as a discovery cohort. Every repertoire in the discovery cohort had been generated on one and the same sequencing platform. HLA typing included class I and class II loci at four-digit resolution. Typing coverage varied by locus: about 620-630 donors for A, B, C, DRB1 and DQB1; 500 to 550 for DQA1; around 570 for DPA1; under 490 for DPB1. Roughly 5 DR-DQ haplotypes were handled as single units for association and clustering because linkage in the cohort was strong. Among a few hundred genotyped donors of the cohort, an average of about 240,000 unique TCR beta nucleotide sequences were sequenced per donor, around 18% of them non-productive.

V sheds 2 bases and J sheds 1 base, leaving 8 bases between their ends. The germline V gene (reference sequence) gives CDR1 as MNHNY and CDR2 as SVGAGI. Counted from cysteine to phenylalanine, this CDR3 has 14 amino acids. Only the CDR3 DNA is retained, 42 bases long and in frame from the first base. The cohort comprised more than 550 healthy bone marrow donors. At the time of sampling, every cohort member was nominally healthy, though immune exposures that went unrecorded were likely present. The donor tested CMV seropositive and was one of the 289 seropositive cohort members. A peripheral blood sample was provided by each donor, and peripheral blood mononuclear cells were used for TCR beta sequencing. The Qiagen DNeasy Blood Extraction Kit was used to extract genomic DNA from the blood cell samples. Summary of the overall study and its limitations: According to a later analysis, TCR association rates differed among HLA loci, with DRB1 alleles showing the most associated TCRs and HLA-C alleles showing the fewest. Because HLA typing was missing for some donors at each locus, association tests included only the typed subset. Assigning TCR associations to individual alleles was difficult when HLA alleles, especially DR and DQ, strongly co-occurred. Three of the identified cytomegalovirus-associated TCR beta chains were confirmed in vitro to be specific for cytomegalovirus antigens. A later analysis found that HLA-associated TCR beta chains were more clonally expanded and had lower generation probabilities than equally common non-associated chains. The earlier analysis of a few hundred of the donors excluded seventeen rarely observed V segments, including chromosome 9 orphons, because counts were too low. The classifier was reported to diagnose cytomegalovirus status with high specificity and sensitivity in both the original and validation cohorts. A further reported finding was that TCR beta sequences accurately predicted the HLA-A and HLA-B alleles for most subjects in the first cohort. The authors suggested that the approach could potentially be generalized to other disease states and immunological phenotypes. In a later analysis, most CMV-associated TCR beta chains were found to appear HLA-restricted, with HLA associations seemingly driven largely by CMV exposure. Across donors, most TCR sequences were observed very rarely, whereas some public TCRs were present in many individuals. In a later analysis, more than 15,000 TCR beta sequences were associated with specific HLA alleles at a false discovery rate of 0.05. Some IMGT-functional V segments, including TRBV6-2 and TRBV6-3, could not be distinguished by the 87-base-pair reads and were therefore excluded. An earlier analysis of around 500 of the donors showed that most TCR beta V segments appeared in productive rearrangements either about 87% or about 30% of the time, which broadly matched IMGT annotations. In the study, some 160 TCR beta chains were listed as associated with cytomegalovirus. This cohort had only TCR beta chains sequenced, and the lack of alpha or paired-chain data limited which features could be detected. A group of highly shared sequence variants was considered likely to be a technical artifact of the sequencing pipeline. Several of the top co-occurrence clusters appeared to be linked to parvovirus B19, influenza, CMV and Epstein-Barr virus, according to a later analysis. Sequencing depth was assumed to be roughly uniform across donors in the presence/absence analyses, though that assumption may not hold. CMV serostatus was the only immune exposure information available for the cohort. Compared with the 666-donor mean, donors in an Asian-associated ancestry cluster had fewer N-insertions in productive TCRs, according to a later genetic analysis. Linkage disequilibrium might explain the correlated functional status among segregating V segments, but an unknown experimental factor could not be ruled out. An association between a missense DCLRE1C variant and V-gene and J-gene trimming of TCR beta chains was found in a later genetic analysis and replicated in an independent cohort.

Note on this clone: What this receptor recognizes is not known. It has no much larger one-base neighbor in the sample; base qualities were not kept.

Libraries were built with the immunoSEQ multiplex PCR assay. For the multiplex PCR, a mixture combining 60 forward primers for TCR Vbeta segments and 13 reverse primers for TCR Jbeta segments was used. The CDR3 region of rearranged TCR beta genes was amplified from genomic DNA by a multiplex PCR assay. On the Illumina HiSeq System, the amplified TCR beta libraries were sequenced as 87-base-pair reads. The authors processed their data as follows. Across the 700 or so repertoires, a later analysis counted approximately 83 million unique TCR beta chains, some 11 million of which were shared by at least two donors. A nearest-neighbor algorithm error-corrected the raw reads and collapsed the reads into unique sequences, merging closely related sequences to remove PCR and sequencing errors. CDR3 sequences were aligned to IMGT reference sequences to assign V, D and J gene segments. For a sequence to be retained, at least a six-nucleotide match to both a V gene segment and a J gene segment was required. Rearrangements were classified as productive when the CDR3 lacked stop codons and remained in frame with V and J, and all other rearrangements were classified as non-productive. Following IMGT convention, CDR3 was defined as the stretch from the second conserved V-encoded cysteine to the conserved J-encoded phenylalanine. Sequences without an unambiguous match to a single V gene segment were excluded from the earlier analysis of 450 to 650 of the donors. In an earlier analysis of approximately 590 of the donors, a V segment was called functional when productive rearrangements were above 56.7%, and segregating when the standard deviation between donors exceeded 5%. A statistical classification framework was built to diagnose cytomegalovirus status from the catalog of TCR beta chain sequences. In a later analysis, TCR nucleotide sequences were compared against IMGT/GENE-DB human TR gene sequences so that V and J genes could be assigned. The TCRdist pipeline was used in a later analysis to assign CDR3 sequences and most-parsimonious VDJ recombination scenarios. In a later analysis, each TCR beta chain was defined by its CDR3 amino acid sequence together with its V-gene family, and reads lacking a unique V-gene family were excluded. To address suspected cross-contamination and a sequencing artifact, a later analysis removed several hundred highly shared, low-generation-probability nucleotide sequences. In a later analysis, a clonal expansion index was calculated for each public chain from normalized within-repertoire ranks of inferred template counts. A later analysis computed generation probabilities with a VDJ recombination model fitted to out-of-frame rearrangements, and checked the results against IGoR. In a later analysis, TCR-TCR, TCR-HLA and TCR-CMV co-occurrence was scored with hypergeometric tests, and a repertoire-size bias correction was applied to TCR pairs. In a later analysis, false discovery rates were estimated by permuting HLA or CMV assignments 20 times. A later analysis grouped co-occurring TCRs with DBSCAN, adding TCRdist sequence similarity when clustering within HLA-allele-positive subsets. Repertoires with fewer than 30,000 or more than 120,000 public chains were left out of co-occurrence clustering, as were a handful of repertoires with anomalous nucleotide sharing. Sourced from immuneACCESS, this table was stored by TCRdb with only in-frame sequences that have V and J called. A share of the clones is absent; for the studies checked, an unresolved V gene accounts for under half, and the remainder has no known explanation. V, J and clone size are taken as reported in that table, and D and trimming were inferred from the DNA itself. The sample table contains approximately 59,000 clones; only one count was recorded for 55% to 75% of them. Around 17% of the sample rests with the top ten.

The V and J genes are TRBV6-6 and TRBJ1-1; the D gene identity is not certain. The receptor's source is a man in his forties or fifties in good health and CMV-seropositive. Sequencing was performed on PBMCs. The DNA sequence is given as TGTGCCAGCAGTTACCTGGGAGGGAACACTGAAGCTTTCTTT. Its protein product is CASSYLGGNTEAFF.